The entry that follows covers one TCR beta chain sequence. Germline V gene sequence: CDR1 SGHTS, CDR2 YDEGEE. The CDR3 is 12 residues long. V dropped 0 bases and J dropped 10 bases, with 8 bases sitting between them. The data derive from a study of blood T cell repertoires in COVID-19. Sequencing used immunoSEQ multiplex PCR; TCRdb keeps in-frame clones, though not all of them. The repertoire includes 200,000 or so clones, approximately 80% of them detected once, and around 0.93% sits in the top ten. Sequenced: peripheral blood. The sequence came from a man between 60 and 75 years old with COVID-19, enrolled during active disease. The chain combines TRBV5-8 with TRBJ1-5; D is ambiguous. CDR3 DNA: TGTGCCAGCAGCTTGGATACAGCCCCCCAGCATTTT. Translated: CASSLDTAPQHF.